This T cell receptor (beta chain) is drawn from a study of cytomegalovirus exposure and HLA in healthy donors. Study context: The 120 validation repertoires, a later analysis reported, used the same platform as the roughly 700 repertoires from the first cohort. Study-wide findings and caveats: Later, an analysis found that TCR clusters from the first cohort tended to co-occur in the approximately 130 validation repertoires. Many donors carried some public TCRs, although rarity characterized most TCR sequences.

The donors were in the roughly 110-subject validation cohort; that cohort was separate from the approximately 700-subject first cohort. The repertoire was sequenced with immunoSEQ multiplex PCR; TCRdb's copy has only in-frame clones and lacks some. Of 95,000 to 120,000 clones listed, approximately 85% are singletons. Germline CDR1 reads MDHEN; CDR2 reads SYDVKM. With V trimmed by 3 bases and J by 2 bases, 1 base remained unmatched. The CDR3 is 13 amino acids. Concerning this clone itself: What it binds is unknown.

Sequencing used PBMCs. The rearrangement joins TRBV28 to TRBJ2-7; 7 bases are shared with TRBD1. This clonotype originated in a woman between 18 and 29 years old in good health and CMV-seronegative. CDR3: CASSLDRTYEQYF. CDR3 sequence (DNA): TGTGCCAGCAGTTTGGACAGGACCTACGAGCAGTACTTC.